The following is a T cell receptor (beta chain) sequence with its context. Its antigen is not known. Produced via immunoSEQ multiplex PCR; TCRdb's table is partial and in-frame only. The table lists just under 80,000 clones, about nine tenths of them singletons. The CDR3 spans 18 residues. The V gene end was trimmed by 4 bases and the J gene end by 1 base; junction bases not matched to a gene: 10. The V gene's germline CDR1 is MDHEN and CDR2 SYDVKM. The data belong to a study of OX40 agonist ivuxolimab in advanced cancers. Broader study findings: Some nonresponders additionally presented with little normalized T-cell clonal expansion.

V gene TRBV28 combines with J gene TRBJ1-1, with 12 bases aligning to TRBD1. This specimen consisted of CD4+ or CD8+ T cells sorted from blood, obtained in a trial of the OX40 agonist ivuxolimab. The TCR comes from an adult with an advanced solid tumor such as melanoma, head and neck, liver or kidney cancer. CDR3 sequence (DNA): TGTGCCAGCAGTTCAGCCGGGACAGGGGGCGGAAAGAACACTGAAGCTTTCTTT. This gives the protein CASSSAGTGGGKNTEAFF.